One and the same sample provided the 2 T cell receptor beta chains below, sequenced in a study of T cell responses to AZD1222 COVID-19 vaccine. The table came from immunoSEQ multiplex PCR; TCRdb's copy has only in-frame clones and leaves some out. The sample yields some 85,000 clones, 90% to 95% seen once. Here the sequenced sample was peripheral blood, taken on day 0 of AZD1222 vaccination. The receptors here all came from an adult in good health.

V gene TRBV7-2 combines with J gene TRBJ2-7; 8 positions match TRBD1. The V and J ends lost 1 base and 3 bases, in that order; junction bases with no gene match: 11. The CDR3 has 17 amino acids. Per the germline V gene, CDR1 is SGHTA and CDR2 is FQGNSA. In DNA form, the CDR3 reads TGTGCCAGCAGCTTAGAGAGTGGGACAGGCCGATACTACGAGCAGTACTTC. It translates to CASSLESGTGRYYEQYF.

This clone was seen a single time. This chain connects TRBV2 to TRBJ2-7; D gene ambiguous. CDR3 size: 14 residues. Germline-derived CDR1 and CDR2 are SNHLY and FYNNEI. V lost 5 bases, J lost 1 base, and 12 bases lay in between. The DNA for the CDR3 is TGTGCCAGCAGTTCCTCCCGGATATCCTACGAGCAGTACTTC. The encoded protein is CASSSSRISYEQYF. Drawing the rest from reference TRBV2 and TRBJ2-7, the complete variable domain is EPEVTQTPSHQVTQMGQEVILRCVPISNHLYFYWYRQILGQKVEFLVSFYNNEISEKSEIFDDQFSVERPDGSNFTLKIRSTKLEDSAMYFCASSSSRISYEQYFGPGTRLTVT.